This T cell receptor beta chain is drawn from a study of OX40 agonist ivuxolimab in advanced cancers. Across the study: Aged roughly 20 to 85 with a mean of about 63 years, they were approximately 79% male. Allowance was made for prior anti-PD-1, anti-PD-L1 or anti-CTLA-4 therapy, and 40% to 45% had some.

Generated by immunoSEQ multiplex PCR, the TCRdb table keeps only in-frame clones and is missing some. The profile shows fewer than 35,000 clones, 81% of them singletons. V shed 6 bases and J 4 bases; nucleotides not matched to a gene: 6. Germline V gives CDR1 MDHEN, CDR2 SYDVKM. The CDR3 consists of 14 residues. To note about this clone: As yet, its antigen is unknown.

Findings and caveats of the study: In general, CD8+ T cells held more expanded clones than CD4+ did, on average.

The input for sequencing was CD4+ or CD8+ T cells sorted from blood, taken in a trial of the OX40 agonist ivuxolimab. This clonotype was sampled from an adult with an advanced solid tumor such as melanoma, head and neck, liver or kidney cancer. The chain uses TRBV28 and TRBJ1-2; TRBD1 agrees at 9 bases. The CDR3 coding sequence is TGTGCCAGCAGACCCGACAGGGGGATCTATGGCTACACCTTC. Its protein product is CASRPDRGIYGYTF.